Listed below are T cell receptor beta chains from one sample, sequenced in a study of circulating CD8 cells and anti-PD-1 response in melanoma. MiXCR, run by TCRdb on the reads, gives a single entry per CDR3 protein. This table has around 450 distinct CDR3 sequences, under 7.5% appearing once. The specimen comprised CD8+ T cells from PBMCs, sampled at baseline or after one month of anti-PD-1 therapy (not recorded which). All receptors come from a human donor with melanoma. The CDR3 runs from the conserved cysteine through the conserved F or W. The order of the fields is J gene, clone size, D gene, V gene, CDR3 DNA, CDR3 protein. A D gene is named only where the DNA matches it firmly. Clone size is shown for a subset of rows, as once, few, many or a class of expanded clone.

j_gene: TRBJ1-5; abundance: large; d_gene: NA; v_gene: TRBV19; CDR3nt: TGTGCCAGTGATGAAATGGATCAGCCCCAGCATTTT; CDR3aa: CASDEMDQPQHF
j_gene: TRBJ2-7; abundance: medium-sized; d_gene: TRBD1; v_gene: TRBV20-1; CDR3nt: TGCAGTGCTAGAGATCGTGGACAGGTAATCTACGAGCAGTACTTC; CDR3aa: CSARDRGQVIYEQYF
j_gene: TRBJ2-1; abundance: medium-sized; d_gene: TRBD1; v_gene: TRBV7-2; CDR3nt: TGTGCCAGCAGCTTAGTACAGGGGGCGGGCAATGAGCAGTTCTTC; CDR3aa: CASSLVQGAGNEQFF
j_gene: TRBJ2-1; abundance: large; d_gene: NA; v_gene: TRBV29-1; CDR3nt: TGCAGCGTTGAGATGCGGGACAATGAGCAGTTCTTC; CDR3aa: CSVEMRDNEQFF
j_gene: TRBJ2-1; abundance: large; d_gene: TRBD1; v_gene: TRBV12-3/TRBV12-4; CDR3nt: TGTGCCAGCAGTCGAACAGGGGGCACGAATGAGCAGTTCTTC; CDR3aa: CASSRTGGTNEQFF
j_gene: TRBJ1-5; abundance: large; d_gene: NA; v_gene: TRBV2; CDR3nt: TGTGCCAGCAGTGTCAAGGGGGGTCAGCCCCAGCATTTT; CDR3aa: CASSVKGGQPQHF
j_gene: TRBJ2-3; abundance: medium-sized; d_gene: NA; v_gene: TRBV12-5; CDR3nt: TGTGCTAGTTTTCACGTAGGCGGGGATGAGAGCCCAGATACGCAGTATTTT; CDR3aa: CASFHVGGDESPDTQYF
j_gene: TRBJ2-2; abundance: large; d_gene: NA; v_gene: TRBV29-1; CDR3nt: TGCAGCGTTGAAGACGGTGGGGGCGTCACCGGGGAGCTGTTTTTT; CDR3aa: CSVEDGGGVTGELFF
j_gene: TRBJ1-5; abundance: large; d_gene: NA; v_gene: TRBV20-1; CDR3nt: TGCAGTGCAACTGGTCAGGCGATCCAGGGAGGCAATCAGCCCCAGCATTTT; CDR3aa: CSATGQAIQGGNQPQHF
j_gene: TRBJ1-6; abundance: large; d_gene: NA; v_gene: TRBV10-3; CDR3nt: TGTGCCATCAAAGGGGCCCCTAGTTCACCCCTCCACTTT; CDR3aa: CAIKGAPSSPLHF
j_gene: TRBJ1-1; abundance: large; d_gene: TRBD1; v_gene: TRBV7-2; CDR3nt: TGTGCCAGCAGGAGGACAGGACCGGTTGAAGCTTTCTTT; CDR3aa: CASRRTGPVEAFF
j_gene: TRBJ2-5; abundance: few; d_gene: NA; v_gene: TRBV6-2/TRBV6-3; CDR3nt: TGTGCCAGCAGCTTAACTACAGAGTCAGGGACCCAGTACTTC; CDR3aa: CASSLTTESGTQYF
j_gene: TRBJ2-1; abundance: medium-sized; d_gene: NA; v_gene: TRBV5-6; CDR3nt: TGTGCCAGCAGCCCAAGGGACGGGAAGGGAAACAATGAGCAGTTCTTC; CDR3aa: CASSPRDGKGNNEQFF
j_gene: TRBJ1-5; abundance: large; d_gene: TRBD1; v_gene: TRBV20-1; CDR3nt: TGCAGTGCTAGGGACAGGGAGGCTCAGCCCCAGCATTTT; CDR3aa: CSARDREAQPQHF
j_gene: TRBJ1-1; abundance: few; d_gene: NA; v_gene: TRBV19; CDR3nt: TGTGCCAGTAGTATCCAGGGGCCGAACACTGAAGCTTTCTTT; CDR3aa: CASSIQGPNTEAFF
j_gene: TRBJ2-1; abundance: large; d_gene: NA; v_gene: TRBV12-5; CDR3nt: TGTGCTAGTGGTTTGCCCCGGACACCAAACTCCTACAATGAGCAGTTCTTC; CDR3aa: CASGLPRTPNSYNEQFF
j_gene: TRBJ1-6; abundance: large; d_gene: NA; v_gene: TRBV6-1; CDR3nt: TGTGCCAGCAGTGAAGCGTACAGGGCTAATTCACCCCTCCACTTT; CDR3aa: CASSEAYRANSPLHF
j_gene: TRBJ2-3; abundance: NA; d_gene: NA; v_gene: TRBV9; CDR3nt: TGTGCCAGCAGCGTAGGGGCAGATACGCAGTGTTTT; CDR3aa: CASSVGADTQCF
j_gene: TRBJ1-1; abundance: medium-sized; d_gene: NA; v_gene: TRBV19; CDR3nt: TGTGCCAGTACCCAATTCGGATCATCGGGCACTGAAGCTTTCTTT; CDR3aa: CASTQFGSSGTEAFF
j_gene: TRBJ2-6; abundance: large; d_gene: NA; v_gene: TRBV2; CDR3nt: TGTGCCAGCCTGTTGGGCTCTGGGGCCAACGTCCTGACTTTC; CDR3aa: CASLLGSGANVLTF
j_gene: TRBJ2-7; abundance: medium-sized; d_gene: NA; v_gene: TRBV28; CDR3nt: TGTGCCAGCAGTTTGAGTCAGGGAGGCTACGAGCAGTACTTC; CDR3aa: CASSLSQGGYEQYF
j_gene: TRBJ2-3; abundance: large; d_gene: TRBD2; v_gene: TRBV27; CDR3nt: TGTGCCAGCAGTCCCGGGGGGGGCCCAAGCACAGATACGCAGTATTTT; CDR3aa: CASSPGGGPSTDTQYF
j_gene: TRBJ1-2; abundance: large; d_gene: NA; v_gene: TRBV7-2; CDR3nt: TGTGCCAGCAGCTTAGCCCCCGAGACGGCTCCATATGGCTACACCTTC; CDR3aa: CASSLAPETAPYGYTF
j_gene: TRBJ1-2; abundance: large; d_gene: NA; v_gene: TRBV12-3/TRBV12-4; CDR3nt: TGTGCCAGCAGTACACAAACAGGGCTGCAATCTGGCTACACCTTC; CDR3aa: CASSTQTGLQSGYTF
j_gene: TRBJ2-5; abundance: few; d_gene: NA; v_gene: TRBV14; CDR3nt: TGTGCCAGCAGCCTTACCGAGATGGCGACCCAGTACTTC; CDR3aa: CASSLTEMATQYF
j_gene: TRBJ2-5; abundance: large; d_gene: NA; v_gene: TRBV7-2; CDR3nt: TGTGCCAGCAGCTTACGCTGGGGGTCCCTACAAGAGACCCAGTACTTC; CDR3aa: CASSLRWGSLQETQYF
j_gene: TRBJ2-7; abundance: large; d_gene: TRBD1; v_gene: TRBV19; CDR3nt: TGTGCCAGTAGTACCCAAGACAGGGGCCGACCCTACGAGCAGTACTTC; CDR3aa: CASSTQDRGRPYEQYF
j_gene: TRBJ1-1; abundance: medium-sized; d_gene: NA; v_gene: TRBV19; CDR3nt: TGTGCCAGTAGTTATAGGTTATCGGTTGAAGCTTTCTTT; CDR3aa: CASSYRLSVEAFF
j_gene: TRBJ2-6; abundance: large; d_gene: NA; v_gene: TRBV12-3/TRBV12-4; CDR3nt: TGTGCCAGCAGCGCCGGGCAAGAAGAGTCTGGGGCCAACGTCCTGACTTTC; CDR3aa: CASSAGQEESGANVLTF
j_gene: TRBJ1-5; abundance: few; d_gene: NA; v_gene: TRBV2; CDR3nt: TGTGCCAGCAGTCTGACAGTGAATAGCAATCAGCCCCAGCATTTT; CDR3aa: CASSLTVNSNQPQHF
j_gene: TRBJ2-7; abundance: large; d_gene: NA; v_gene: TRBV4-3; CDR3nt: TGCGCCAGCAGCCAAGATAAGGTCGACGAGCAGTACTTC; CDR3aa: CASSQDKVDEQYF
j_gene: TRBJ2-1; abundance: large; d_gene: NA; v_gene: TRBV24-1; CDR3nt: TGTGCCACCAGTGAGGAAGGACAACACGTCAATGAGCAGTTCTTC; CDR3aa: CATSEEGQHVNEQFF